Here is one T cell receptor beta chain with its context. This sample is part of a study of blood T cell repertoires in COVID-19. Looking at the study overall: Acute and convalescent COVID-19 specimens originated in the United States, Italy and Spain. Nucleic acid was either cDNA or gDNA, and it came from T cells, B-cell-depleted T cells, or PBMCs.

The CDR3 is 13 amino acids. V was shortened by 6 bases and J by 5 bases, with 13 bases between the two germline ends. Germline assignment: CDR1 MNHEY and CDR2 SVGAGI. As originally analysed: Researchers report that nucleated cell counts were estimated from reference gene primer amplification. Some clones are missing from TCRdb's copy, which holds only in-frame ones; the method was immunoSEQ multiplex PCR. The V and J calls and clone size were taken over from that table, and D and trimming were inferred from the DNA. The data hold 250,000 to 350,000 clones, with approximately 89% observed a single time.

Sequencing input: peripheral blood. The chain is built from TRBV6-5 and TRBJ2-5; D possibly corresponds to TRBD2 (6 bases). The sequence was obtained from a woman aged 25 to 39 who had recovered from COVID-19. CDR3 coding DNA: TGTGCCAGCAGAGCCGGGGGTAGGGAGACCCAGTACTTC. It encodes CASRAGGRETQYF.